These T cell receptor beta chains were read from a single sample in a study of follicular helper T cells after annual influenza vaccination. The protocol was immunoSEQ multiplex PCR, while the TCRdb copy is restricted to in-frame clones and leaves out a portion. The data show approximately 6,200 clones, with 75% to 85% seen just once and approximately 1.1% held by the top ten. This specimen consisted of CXCR5+ CD38- circulating T follicular helper cells from blood, obtained on the day of influenza vaccination. The receptor source for this set is an adult who received the influenza vaccine. CDR3s leave out the opening cysteine and the closing phenylalanine or tryptophan. Fields, in order: V gene, J gene, clone size, CDR3 protein. Expanded clones get a size class; other rows say once, few or many, or leave the size out.

>TRBV7-3|TRBJ1-3|NA
ASSLKGSFPGNTIY
>TRBV27|TRBJ2-2|NA
ASSLYSGELF
>TRBV18|TRBJ2-5|NA
ASSPLQETQY
>TRBV20-1|TRBJ2-7|NA
SARNTYEQY
>TRBV7-8|TRBJ2-7|NA
ASSLDGSTYEQY
>TRBV7-9|TRBJ2-1|NA
ASSLGSGSHNEQF
>TRBV19|TRBJ1-5|NA
ASSPGQDNQPQH
>TRBV6-1|TRBJ2-1|NA
ASSEMVRMAGGEDEQF
>TRBV19|TRBJ2-2|NA
ASNSDRGTGELF
>TRBV19|TRBJ2-7|NA
ASRAEDRVGYEQY
>TRBV19|TRBJ1-1|NA
ASSIGGRQTNTEAF
>TRBV5-1|TRBJ2-3|NA
ASSPGLNPSTDTQY
>TRBV5-6|TRBJ1-1|NA
ASSLVGQGDTEAF
>TRBV28|TRBJ2-1|NA
ASSLTASGSYNEQF
>TRBV28|TRBJ1-4|NA
ASSVPQGYEKLF
>TRBV15|TRBJ2-1|NA
ATSSPAGVGYEQF
>TRBV11-2|TRBJ2-1|NA
ASSLASGRAF
>TRBV28|TRBJ2-7|few
ASRGSGSAKRY
>TRBV6-1|TRBJ1-4|NA
ASSESGTGEKLF
>TRBV4-1|TRBJ2-2|NA
ASSQDLLGALTGELF
>TRBV28|TRBJ2-1|NA
ASSLVGQGAKTKDNEQF
>TRBV29-1|TRBJ2-4|NA
SVSPPGTGNIQY